A selection of T cell receptor beta chains follows, all from one sample in a study of T cells in localized non-small cell lung cancer. Clones were read by immunoSEQ multiplex PCR, and TCRdb kept only the in-frame ones, dropping some. The repertoire holds tens of thousands of clones, with 80% to 90% as singletons. The material was PBMCs, obtained before any cancer treatment. These receptors originate from a man between 40 and 69 years old with stage II lung adenocarcinoma. Both conserved end residues are part of each CDR3. D genes are given only for firm matches. Clone size appears in some rows only: once, few, many, or a class for an expanded clone.

j_call	v_call	clone_size	d_call	cdr3_aa	cdr3_nt
TRBJ2-7	TRBV6-6	-	TRBD2	CASSYSRTSGSEQYF	TGTGCCAGCAGTTACTCGAGAACTAGCGGCTCAGAGCAGTACTTC
TRBJ2-6	TRBV18	-	TRBD1	CASSPPGQGVTGANVLTF	TGTGCCAGCTCACCACCGGGACAGGGTGTAACTGGGGCCAACGTCCTGACTTTC
TRBJ2-1	TRBV4-3	few	TRBD2	CASSQGGGGPYNEQFF	TGCGCCAGCAGCCAAGGGGGCGGGGGTCCCTACAATGAGCAGTTCTTC
TRBJ1-5	TRBV5-1	-	-	CASSLERGAPQHF	TGCGCCAGCAGCTTGGAGCGCGGGGCGCCCCAGCATTTT
TRBJ2-7	TRBV6-5	-	-	CASSYRGYEQYF	TGTGCCAGCAGTTATCGCGGCTACGAGCAGTACTTC
TRBJ1-3	TRBV5-1	-	-	CASSSNGLLSGNTIYF	TGCGCCAGCAGCTCTAACGGACTACTCTCTGGAAACACCATATATTTT
TRBJ1-1	TRBV7-9	few	TRBD1	CASSRQGGGTEAFF	TGTGCCAGCAGCAGACAAGGGGGCGGGACTGAAGCTTTCTTT
TRBJ1-5	TRBV5-4	few	-	CASSLEGGQPQHF	TGTGCCAGCAGCTTGGAGGGGGGCCAGCCCCAGCATTTT
TRBJ2-2	TRBV9	-	TRBD1	CASSPQGANTGELFF	TGTGCCAGCAGCCCGCAGGGGGCGAACACCGGGGAGCTGTTTTTT
TRBJ1-2	TRBV6-5	-	TRBD1	CASSYRDRGRGGYTF	TGTGCCAGCAGTTACAGGGACAGGGGGCGCGGTGGCTACACCTTC
TRBJ2-1	TRBV7-2	once	TRBD1	CASSLVWTGTNNEQFF	TGTGCCAGCAGCTTAGTCTGGACAGGGACAAACAATGAGCAGTTCTTC
TRBJ2-1	TRBV6-5	once	TRBD1	CASSRQGNEQFF	TGTGCCAGCAGTAGACAGGGTAATGAGCAGTTCTTC
TRBJ1-1	TRBV14	-	-	CASSAQRTTEAFF	TGTGCCAGCAGCGCTCAAAGGACCACTGAAGCTTTCTTT
TRBJ1-1	TRBV5-5	-	-	CASSLFDGTGNTEAFF	TGTGCCAGCAGCTTGTTTGACGGGACGGGGAACACTGAAGCTTTCTTT
TRBJ2-7	TRBV27	-	-	CASSLWAGPSAEQYF	TGTGCCAGCAGTTTATGGGCAGGGCCCTCCGCCGAGCAGTACTTC
TRBJ2-2	TRBV7-7	-	TRBD1	CASSLGQGIGELFF	TGTGCTAGCAGCTTAGGACAGGGGATCGGGGAGCTGTTTTTT
TRBJ2-3	TRBV25-1	few	TRBD2	CASSDGLAARTDTQYF	TGTGCCAGCAGTGATGGACTAGCGGCCCGCACAGATACGCAGTATTTT
TRBJ1-1	TRBV11-3	-	-	CASSLIDRQSPRAFF	TGTGCCAGCAGCTTAATTGACCGACAAAGCCCTCGAGCTTTCTTT
TRBJ2-3	TRBV6-1	-	-	CASSGAGETDTQYF	TGTGCCAGCAGTGGGGCAGGGGAGACAGATACGCAGTATTTT
TRBJ2-7	TRBV12-2	-	-	CASRRRRSGTPYEQYF	TGTGCAAGTCGCCGGCGGCGTAGCGGGACCCCCTACGAGCAGTACTTC
TRBJ1-1	TRBV25-1	-	-	CASSAGSEAFF	TGTGCCAGCAGTGCAGGGAGTGAAGCTTTCTTT
TRBJ2-2	TRBV5-8	-	TRBD1	CASFLRQGYTGELFF	TGTGCCAGCTTTCTACGACAGGGTTACACCGGGGAGCTGTTTTTT
TRBJ1-2	TRBV27	-	-	CASSLSKGARNYGYTF	TGTGCCAGCAGTTTATCGAAAGGGGCCCGGAACTATGGCTACACCTTC
TRBJ2-7	TRBV6-5	-	-	CASTTRSSYEQYF	TGTGCCAGCACCACTAGATCCTCCTACGAGCAGTACTTC
TRBJ2-6	TRBV29-1	-	TRBD1	CSVEDVDRAGANVLTF	TGCAGCGTTGAGGACGTGGACAGGGCTGGGGCCAACGTCCTGACTTTC
TRBJ1-2	TRBV7-2	-	TRBD1	CASSLYWAGGDGYTF	TGTGCCAGCAGCTTGTACTGGGCAGGGGGAGATGGCTACACCTTC
TRBJ2-1	TRBV14	once	-	CASSYRASRAEQFF	TGTGCCAGCAGCTACAGAGCTTCCAGGGCTGAGCAGTTCTTC
TRBJ1-2	TRBV28	-	-	CASSSFGGPTWGYTF	TGTGCCAGCAGTTCCTTCGGGGGCCCGACGTGGGGCTACACCTTC
TRBJ2-5	TRBV2	-	-	CASSLQGKAQYF	TGTGCCAGCAGTCTCCAGGGGAAGGCCCAGTACTTC
TRBJ1-2	TRBV5-1	once	-	CASSLESVNYGYTF	TGCGCCAGCAGCTTGGAGTCGGTTAACTATGGCTACACCTTC
TRBJ1-1	TRBV5-1	once	-	CASSLEQQNTEAFF	TGCGCCAGCAGCTTGGAACAGCAGAACACTGAAGCTTTCTTT
TRBJ1-1	TRBV2	many	TRBD1	CASSSSTGRGTEAFF	TGTGCCAGCAGTTCGTCGACAGGGAGGGGCACTGAAGCTTTCTTT
TRBJ1-2	TRBV18	-	TRBD1	CASSPADRGDGYTF	TGTGCCAGCTCACCAGCGGACAGGGGGGATGGCTACACCTTC
TRBJ1-1	TRBV30	few	-	CAWSTGSTEAFF	TGTGCCTGGAGTACAGGGTCCACTGAAGCTTTCTTT
TRBJ1-5	TRBV2	once	-	CASSAMDGHSNQPQHF	TGTGCCAGCAGTGCCATGGACGGACATAGCAATCAGCCCCAGCATTTT
TRBJ1-5	TRBV5-1	-	TRBD1	CASSPGTGSSNQPQHF	TGCGCCAGCAGCCCTGGGACAGGGTCTAGCAATCAGCCCCAGCATTTT
TRBJ2-7	TRBV10-3	-	-	CAISESKRAGLGEQYF	TGTGCCATCAGTGAGTCGAAACGCGCGGGTCTGGGAGAGCAGTACTTC
TRBJ1-4	TRBV7-9	-	-	CASRDNTNEKLFF	TGTGCCAGCAGGGATAACACTAATGAAAAACTGTTTTTT
TRBJ1-5	TRBV7-9	-	-	CASSLGNQPQHF	TGTGCCAGCAGCTTAGGGAATCAGCCCCAGCATTTT
TRBJ1-5	TRBV27	-	-	CASSLTDRSNQPQHF	TGTGCCAGCTCCCTGACAGATAGAAGCAATCAGCCCCAGCATTTT
TRBJ2-1	TRBV2	medium-sized	-	CASRTYNEQFF	TGTGCCAGCAGAACATACAATGAGCAGTTCTTC
TRBJ2-1	TRBV11-3	-	TRBD2	CASSLRLAGGDNEQFF	TGTGCCAGCAGCCTCAGACTAGCGGGAGGGGACAATGAGCAGTTCTTC
TRBJ1-2	TRBV29-1	-	-	CSVAAGDGYTF	TGCAGCGTTGCAGCAGGCGATGGCTACACCTTC
TRBJ2-2	TRBV6-4	medium-sized	-	CASSNSGTGELFF	TGTGCCAGCAGTAACTCCGGCACCGGGGAGCTGTTTTTT
TRBJ1-3	TRBV21-1	-	-	CAGRLGNTIYF	TGTGCCGGGAGGCTTGGAAACACCATATATTTT
TRBJ1-1	TRBV11-3	once	-	CASSSQGGDTEAFF	TGTGCCAGCAGTTCACAGGGAGGGGACACTGAAGCTTTCTTT
TRBJ2-7	TRBV9	-	TRBD1	CASSVVGTGVPLSSYEQYF	TGTGCCAGCAGCGTAGTAGGGACAGGGGTTCCCCTGAGCTCCTACGAGCAGTACTTC
TRBJ2-3	TRBV2	-	-	CASTPGVTSTDTQYF	TGTGCCAGCACCCCCGGGGTAACTAGCACAGATACGCAGTATTTT
TRBJ2-1	TRBV30	-	TRBD2	CAWTSLAGAYNEQFF	TGTGCCTGGACCTCCTTAGCGGGAGCCTACAATGAGCAGTTCTTC
TRBJ2-7	TRBV5-8	few	-	CASSYPTDSYEQYF	TGTGCCAGCAGCTACCCGACTGATTCCTACGAGCAGTACTTC
TRBJ2-1	TRBV28	few	-	CLVGRVGEQFF	TGTTTGGTTGGCAGGGTGGGTGAGCAGTTCTTC
TRBJ1-4	TRBV11-2	once	-	CASSLGLVEKLFF	TGTGCCAGCAGCTTAGGTCTAGTGGAAAAACTGTTTTTT
TRBJ1-2	TRBV25-1	few	TRBD1	CASSEFNRQGMGYTF	TGTGCCAGCAGTGAATTCAACAGACAGGGTATGGGCTACACCTTC
TRBJ2-7	TRBV7-9	-	-	CASSPVYEQYF	TGTGCCAGCAGCCCAGTGTACGAGCAGTACTTC